This TCR beta chain was identified during a study of T cells in Graves' hyperthyroidism and ophthalmopathy. TCR beta CDR3 sequences were amplified from RNA transcripts. First-round RT-PCR with HTBI primers amplified the TCR CDR3 region. TCRdb independently ran MiXCR on the multiplex PCR reads; one entry per CDR3 protein. Of under 350,000 distinct CDR3 sequences in the sample, approximately 18% were seen once. The CDR3 runs to 15 residues. Germline loops: CDR1 GTSNPN, CDR2 SVGIG (reference sequence). V lost 5 bases to trimming and J lost 3 bases, with 18 bases between them. Sequenced sample: blood. This clonotype was sampled from a woman aged 45-65 years with Graves' hyperthyroidism. This chain connects TRBV30 to TRBJ2-3; TRBD2 is a possible D gene (6 bases). CDR3 amino acids: CAWSGGGVGTDTQYF. The DNA for the CDR3 is TGTGCCTGGTCCGGAGGAGGGGTTGGAACAGATACGCAGTATTTT.